This T cell receptor beta chain was sequenced during a study of regulatory T cells in long-lasting Graves disease. Study-wide results and limits: Persistent Graves' cases showed lower TCR diversity than newly diagnosed cases. Persistent patients had more shared public clonotypes (roughly 2,500) than new patients (966).

Arm-PCR with iRepertoire HTBI primers amplified the CDR3 regions for these TCR beta libraries. TCRdb analysed the multiplex PCR reads with MiXCR anew, one entry per CDR3 protein. In the table there are fewer than 600,000 distinct CDR3 sequences, about 22% of which are singletons. CDR3 length: 15 residues. The ends were cut back, 6 bases at V and 3 bases at J, with 15 bases in the middle. CDR1 MNHEY and CDR2 SVGEGT come from the germline V gene. Regarding this clonotype: Its target is not known.

This sample's time point: persistent/refractory GD, antithyroid drugs over 5 years with positive TRAb. The TCR library was made from RNA extracted from PBMCs. Diagnosis followed American Thyroid Association guidelines for Graves' disease. The chain employs TRBV6-2 or TRBV6-3 and TRBJ1-5, with a tentative D call TRBD1 (6 bases). The sample was peripheral blood mononuclear cells (PBMCs), taken when the disease was refractory, from a patient treated with antithyroid drugs. The source of this sequence is a female donor with Graves disease. The CDR3 here is CASRRYRAPNQPQHF. The CDR3 DNA reads as TGTGCCAGCAGGCGATACAGGGCCCCCAATCAGCCCCAGCATTTT.